This T cell receptor (beta chain) was found in a study of blood T cell repertoires in COVID-19. Study summary: COVID-19 samples collected from the United States, Italy and Spain covered acute and convalescent phases. T cells, B-cell-depleted T cells, or PBMCs supplied cDNA or gDNA.

Under the authors' procedure: Reference gene primer amplification gave nucleated cell count estimates. The protocol was immunoSEQ multiplex PCR, while the TCRdb copy is restricted to in-frame clones and leaves out a portion. V and J calls and clone size are those listed in that table; D and trimming were worked out from the DNA. The profile shows about 250,000 clones, 88% of them singletons. Germline V CDR1 and CDR2: MNHNY, SVGAGI (reference sequence). V was shortened by 5 bases and J by 0 bases, with 8 bases between the two germline ends. The CDR3 runs to 15 residues. The Seattle site enrolled patients during active infection and followed them longitudinally.

The receptor comes from a woman aged 25 to 39 with COVID-19, enrolled during active disease. The J gene is TRBJ1-6, the V gene TRBV6-6; D not certain. Sequencing used peripheral blood. The CDR3 spells CASSPLSSYNSPLHF. The CDR3 DNA follows: TGTGCCAGCAGTCCCCTAAGCTCCTATAATTCACCCCTCCACTTT.